The 30 T cell receptor beta chains below all came from one sample that was sequenced in a study of T cell repertoires in aging, cancer and after chemotherapy. The template was genomic DNA from peripheral blood, not RNA. A mixed TRB-A/B primer pool amplified rearranged TRB by multiplex touch-down PCR. One entry per CDR3 protein, called by TCRdb with MiXCR from the multiplex PCR reads. Seen here are fewer than 15,000 distinct CDR3 sequences, about 26% observed once, and the top ten hold about 48%. Material: blood. All receptors derive from a human donor in good health.

The chain carries TRBV20-1 and TRBJ1-2; 8 bases map to TRBD1. From germline, CDR1 is DFQATT and CDR2 SNEGSKA (reference sequence). The J segment lost 1 base and the V segment lost 5 bases, leaving 6 bases of the junction unmatched. This CDR3 has 14 residues. CDR3 residues: CSAGTGTVNYGYTF. The CDR3 DNA reads as TGCAGTGCTGGGACAGGTACCGTTAACTATGGCTACACCTTC.

This clonotype was seen more than once but under ten times. The chain has TRBV20-1 and TRBJ1-5; a weak D match, TRBD1 (6 bases). Per germline, CDR1 DFQATT and CDR2 SNEGSKA (reference sequence). This CDR3 is 16 amino acids long. V shed 6 bases and J shed 7 bases, with 25 bases lying between them. The CDR3 DNA reads as TGCAGTGCGGTTGACCCCCTTGGGGGGGGCGGGCAGCCCCAGCATTTT. It codes for CSAVDPLGGGGQPQHF.

This clonotype was detected a few times. The rearrangement uses TRBV10-3 and TRBJ2-2; D call uncertain. Trimming left V 4 bases short and J 4 bases short, with 7 bases between. The CDR3 length is 13 residues. From germline, CDR1 is ENHRY and CDR2 SYGVKD. CDR3 in DNA: TGTGCCATCAGTGTCCAGACCACCGGGGAGCTGTTTTTT. This codes for CAISVQTTGELFF.

The chain couples TRBV4-2 to TRBJ2-3; 7 bases match TRBD1. J was trimmed by 11 bases and V by 6 bases; bases with no gene match: 17. Germline-derived CDR1 and CDR2 are LGHNA and YNFKEQ. The CDR3 loop spans 15 amino acids. The CDR3 DNA follows: TGTGCCAGCAGGCTCACAGGGGTGGGATCAAGTCAGCAGTATTTT. Translation gives CASRLTGVGSSQQYF.

This clonotype was picked up a small number of times. This sequence joins TRBV13 and TRBJ2-2; D is uncertain. Germline CDR1 PRHDT, CDR2 FYEKMQ (reference sequence). The V end was cut by 5 bases, the J end by 2 bases, with 3 bases between. The CDR3 sequence is 12 residues long. CDR3 sequence: CASSTNTGELFF. The CDR3 bases are TGTGCCAGCAGCACTAACACCGGGGAGCTGTTTTTT.

The genes are TRBV4-3 and TRBJ1-2; 11 bases are shared with TRBD1. CDR3 size: 20 residues. CDR1 LGHNA and CDR2 YSLEER come from the germline V gene. Trimming took 4 bases from V and 7 from J; bases not matched to a gene: 23. CDR3 amino acids: CASSLQIAPGTGGRWGGYTF. The DNA for the CDR3 is TGCGCCAGCAGCCTACAAATTGCCCCCGGGACAGGGGGTCGTTGGGGTGGCTACACCTTC.

The V gene is TRBV11-1, the J gene TRBJ2-3; the D gene is possibly TRBD1 (5 bases). Per the germline V gene, CDR1 is SGHAT and CDR2 is FQDESV (reference sequence). V was cut by 7 bases and J by 4 bases, with 18 bases left in between. The CDR3 loop spans 15 amino acids. The CDR3 nucleotides read TGTGCCAGCAACCCCAGGGCTACGGGTTCAGATACGCAGTATTTT. Translated: CASNPRATGSDTQYF.

The V gene is TRBV4-3, the J gene TRBJ1-2, with D tentatively TRBD1 (6 bases). Trimming left V 4 bases short and J 4 bases short, with 16 bases between. The CDR3 spans 15 residues. The germline V gene encodes CDR1 LGHNA and CDR2 YSLEER. The CDR3 region is CASSPAGGAGYGYTF. The CDR3 DNA reads TGCGCCAGCAGCCCAGCGGGGGGGGCAGGCTATGGCTACACCTTC.

This chain joins TRBV7-3 and TRBJ2-3, with 8 bases that match TRBD2. V trimming: 3 bases; J trimming: 4 bases; junction bases outside the gene matches: 3. The CDR3 runs to 14 residues. CDR1 SGHTA and CDR2 FQGTGA come from the germline V gene. CDR3 sequence (DNA): TGTGCCAGCAGCTTCGGGGGGGCCCCAGATACGCAGTATTTT. Protein sequence: CASSFGGAPDTQYF.

The sample holds a few counts of this clonotype. The chain uses TRBV28 and TRBJ2-7; D unresolved. Germline CDR1 reads MDHEN; CDR2 reads SYDVKM. V was cut by 6 bases and J by 0 bases, with 12 bases left in between. CDR3 length equals 14 residues. The CDR3 region is CASSGAIGSYEQYF. CDR3 bases: TGTGCCAGCAGCGGTGCGATAGGCTCCTACGAGCAGTACTTC.

Only a few counts were recorded for this clonotype. CDR3 protein: CATRDGSSYNEQFF. The CDR3 coding sequence is TGTGCCACCAGGGATGGGAGTTCCTACAATGAGCAGTTCTTC. The chain employs TRBV24-1 and TRBJ2-1, with D possibly being TRBD2 (5 bases). The CDR3 runs 14 residues. V was shortened by 7 bases and J by 1 base, with 10 bases between the two germline ends. Germline CDR1 KGHDR, CDR2 SFDVKD.

V and J are TRBV20-1 and TRBJ1-1; 11 nucleotides agree with TRBD1. V gave up 1 base and J gave up 4 bases; unmatched junction bases: 8. The germline V gene encodes CDR1 DFQATT and CDR2 SNEGSKA (reference sequence). The CDR3 extends over 16 amino acids. CDR3 coding DNA: TGCAGTGCTAGAGGCTTGGGACAGGGGGAGGGCACTGAAGCTTTCTTT. Translation gives CSARGLGQGEGTEAFF.

This chain uses TRBV6-5 with TRBJ1-5; D remains ambiguous. Germline CDR1 is MNHEY and CDR2 is SVGAGI. CDR3 length equals 15 residues. Trimming removed 0 bases at V and 0 bases at J, with 6 bases between. CDR3 loop: CASSYSGNSNQPQHF. The DNA of the CDR3 is TGTGCCAGCAGTTACTCCGGTAATAGCAATCAGCCCCAGCATTTT.

This sequence joins TRBV19 and TRBJ1-6; tentative D call: TRBD1 (6 bases). V was clipped by 1 base and J by 7 bases, with 11 bases between them. CDR1 and CDR2 from the germline V gene are LNHDA and SQIVND (reference sequence). The CDR3 spans 15 residues. CDR3 sequence (DNA): TGTGCCAGTAGTATAGTTCAGGGGTGGAATTCACCCCTCCACTTT. It specifies CASSIVQGWNSPLHF.

This clonotype showed up just a few times. V usage is TRBV19 and J usage is TRBJ1-2; no clear D gene. Trimming pared 1 base from V and 8 bases from J, leaving 14 bases between. The CDR3 consists of 14 residues. CDR1 is LNHDA, CDR2 SQIVND, per germline (reference sequence). CDR3: CASSIVTGRGGYTF. In DNA, the CDR3 is TGTGCCAGTAGTATAGTAACGGGTCGGGGAGGCTACACCTTC.

This clonotype has a handful of counts. The chain joins TRBV20-1 to TRBJ1-1; 8 nucleotides line up with TRBD1. The CDR3 extends over 13 amino acids. The germline CDR1 and CDR2 sequences are DFQATT and SNEGSKA (reference sequence). The DNA of the CDR3 is TGCAGGGCGGAAGACAGGGGAAACACTGAAGCTTTCTTT. Its translation is CRAEDRGNTEAFF.

The chain is built from TRBV6-5 and TRBJ2-3; 9 nucleotides align to TRBD2. The CDR3 has 18 amino acids. CDR1 MNHEY and CDR2 SVGAGI come from the germline V gene. The J segment lost 1 base and the V segment lost 7 bases, leaving 15 bases of the junction unmatched. CDR3 DNA: TGTGCCAGCACCTCCTTCGGGCGGGGGGGCCGCGGCACAGATACGCAGTATTTT. This codes for CASTSFGRGGRGTDTQYF.

J is TRBJ2-1 and V is TRBV20-1, with D perhaps TRBD1 or TRBD2 (5 bases each). The V end lost 6 bases, the J end lost 8 bases, and 20 bases lay between the germline ends. Germline loops: CDR1 DFQATT, CDR2 SNEGSKA (reference sequence). CDR3 size: 14 residues. CDR3 nucleotides: TGCAGTGCCGTGGGGGTAGCAACCCTCGATGAGCAGTTCTTC. As protein: CSAVGVATLDEQFF.

The rearrangement links TRBV29-1 to TRBJ1-1; D possibly corresponds to TRBD1 (5 bases). Between the trimmed V and J ends, which lost 4 bases and 4 bases, there was a span of 13 bases. Looked up from germline, CDR1 is SQVTM and CDR2 is ANQGSEA. The CDR3 is made up of 13 amino acids. DNA for the CDR3: TGCAGCGTTGCGAAGGGGAGAAGCACTGAAGCTTTCTTT. It specifies CSVAKGRSTEAFF.

This clonotype appeared a few times. The chain joins TRBV21-1 to TRBJ1-1. TRBV21-1 has pseudogene status. This CDR3 has 12 amino acids. The CDR3 DNA reads TGTGCCAGCAGCAAAGAGGACACTGAAGCTTTCTTT. Protein sequence: CASSKEDTEAFF.

This clonotype was recorded a few times. The chain recombines TRBV24-1 with TRBJ2-1, with D unclear. Trimming cost V 5 bases and J 9 bases, with 10 bases left between them. The CDR3 runs 12 residues. Germline CDR1 KGHDR, CDR2 SFDVKD. The chain's CDR3 is CATSALGFEQFF. The CDR3 nucleotides are TGTGCCACCAGTGCACTCGGGTTTGAGCAGTTCTTC.

This clonotype has ten or more counts. The chain carries TRBV27 and TRBJ1-2; D might be TRBD1 (5 bases). The CDR3 covers 14 residues. V lost 6 bases and J lost 7, with 18 bases in between. Germline assignment: CDR1 MNHEY and CDR2 SMNVEV (reference sequence). CDR3 sequence reads: CASSPQGSVRGYTF. The DNA for the CDR3 is TGTGCCAGCAGCCCTCAGGGTTCTGTGCGTGGCTACACCTTC.

The chain is built from TRBV5-4 and TRBJ1-1; a weak D match, TRBD1 (6 bases). Trimming pared 3 bases from V and 7 bases from J, leaving 16 bases between. CDR1 and CDR2 from the germline V gene are SGHNT and YYREEE (reference sequence). This CDR3 region has 14 residues. The DNA of the CDR3 is TGTGCCAGCAGCTCCCAGACAGGTCAAAATGAAGCTTTCTTT. Translated: CASSSQTGQNEAFF.

The genes are TRBV20-1 and TRBJ1-2, with 7 nucleotides matching TRBD1. CDR1 DFQATT and CDR2 SNEGSKA come from the germline V gene (reference sequence). J lost 4 bases, V lost 4 bases, and 18 bases had no gene match. The CDR3 runs 17 residues. Written as DNA, the CDR3 is TGCAGTGCTACACACCGGGACAGTGCATGGACCTTCTATGGCTACACCTTC. Translation gives CSATHRDSAWTFYGYTF.

There are a few counts of this clonotype. The chain couples TRBV19 to TRBJ2-2; 8 bases map to TRBD2. Germline V gene data show CDR1 as LNHDA and CDR2 as SQIVND (reference sequence). The CDR3 is 17 amino acids. Losses at the gene ends were 6 bases for V and 0 bases for J; bases not matched to a gene: 9. The CDR3 sequence is CASRVRLAGTNTGELFF. The CDR3, as DNA: TGTGCCAGTAGGGTTCGCTTAGCGGGAACGAACACCGGGGAGCTGTTTTTT.

The genes are TRBV28 and TRBJ1-4; D is undetermined. Germline CDR1 is MDHEN and CDR2 is SYDVKM. V lost 6 bases to trimming and J lost 6 bases, with 14 bases between them. CDR3 length equals 14 residues. CDR3 nucleotides: TGTGCCAGCAGCTCTACAGCTTTGGATGAAAAACTGTTTTTT. The encoded protein is CASSSTALDEKLFF.

This clonotype was counted between two and nine times. The chain joins TRBV20-1 to TRBJ1-1; no reliable D call. The V and J ends lost 5 bases and 10 bases respectively, with 20 bases between them. The CDR3 sequence is 13 residues long. Germline loops: CDR1 DFQATT, CDR2 SNEGSKA (reference sequence). CDR3: CSASLARGGRAFF. CDR3 in DNA: TGCAGTGCTTCCCTGGCTCGGGGTGGTAGAGCTTTCTTT.

Regarding this clonotype: A read error is possible here, since a much larger clone lies one base away. V and J are TRBV19 and TRBJ1-5; D not resolved. The germline V and J ends were trimmed by 3 bases and 2 bases, with 8 bases remaining between them. The CDR3 length is 14 residues. CDR1 and CDR2 from the germline V gene are LNHDA and SQIVND (reference sequence). The CDR3 spells CASSMWGGNQPQHF. For the CDR3, the DNA is TGTGCCAGTAGTATGTGGGGAGGCAATCAGCCCCAGCATTTT. The full variable domain, rest sourced from reference TRBV19 and TRBJ1-5, is DGGITQSPKYLFRKEGQNVTLSCEQNLNHDAMYWYRQDPGQGLRLIYYSQIVNDFQKGDIAEGYSVSREKKESFPLTVTSAQKNPTAFYLCASSMWGGNQPQHFGDGTRLSIL.

This clonotype has a single count. J is TRBJ2-5 and V is TRBV5-4; a weak D match, TRBD1 (7 bases). This CDR3 region has 16 residues. The ends were cut back, 4 bases at V and 3 bases at J, with 19 bases in the middle. The germline V gene has CDR1 SGHNT and CDR2 YYREEE (reference sequence). CDR3 nucleotide sequence: TGTGCCAGCAGCGGTGACAGGGCGAGGAGGGAAGAGACCCAGTACTTC. This translates into CASSGDRARREETQYF.

This sequence joins TRBV19 and TRBJ1-2; D perhaps matches TRBD1 (6 bases). Trimming stripped 5 bases from V and 5 bases from J, with 9 bases between. The CDR3 is 12 amino acids. The germline V gene has CDR1 LNHDA and CDR2 SQIVND (reference sequence). CDR3 DNA: TGTGCCAGTAGTCGAACAGGGTATGGCTACACCTTC. It encodes CASSRTGYGYTF.